This T cell receptor (beta chain) was obtained from a study of OX40 agonist ivuxolimab in advanced cancers. Overall study context: Ivuxolimab doses were 0.01, 0.1, 0.3, 1.5, 3 or 10 mg/kg every 2 weeks.

This table comes from immunoSEQ multiplex PCR, and its TCRdb copy is limited to in-frame clones, with some not included. The sample holds almost 20,000 clones, around 85% seen once. No patient had autoimmune disease or received systemic immunosuppression. Germline CDR1 reads SGHNT; CDR2 reads YYREEE (reference sequence). The CDR3 has 14 residues. V was clipped by 4 bases and J by 2 bases, with 12 bases between them. The gene calls are TRBV5-4 and TRBJ2-5, with D perhaps TRBD1 or TRBD2 (6 bases each). The origin of this receptor is an adult with an advanced solid tumor such as melanoma, head and neck, liver or kidney cancer. The material was CD4+ or CD8+ T cells sorted from blood, obtained in a trial of the OX40 agonist ivuxolimab. CDR3 sequence reads: CASSEGGSQETQYF. CDR3 bases: TGTGCCAGCAGCGAAGGGGGGTCTCAAGAGACCCAGTACTTC.